This T cell receptor beta chain is drawn from a study of shared clonotypes between healthy human individuals (dated by TCRdb to 2020 to 2022). Regarding the study in general: A few men and a couple of women, aged 18 to 49 years, made up the cohort. The study deeply sequenced blood TCR repertoires of five healthy adults to estimate repertoire size and the extent of clonotype sharing between individuals. To increase sequencing depth and limit assay-specific biases, TCR repertoire library preparation and sequencing were carried out by different laboratories using diverse techniques. Between about 0.94 and 8.9 billion PBMCs per donor were obtained by leukapheresis. Summary of the overall study and its limitations: Based on pairwise subsampling, the degree of clonotype sharing among donors was expected to be affected by sequencing depth. Sampling was limited to blood, and TCR repertoires in tissue likely differ from TCR repertoires in blood. The genetic and exposure-history diversity represented was limited by the small number of donors.

Using the deep immunoSEQ assay, multiplex PCR amplified TCR CDR3 regions from genomic DNA. Genomic DNA extracted from each cell subset was distributed evenly over all wells of several immunoSEQ 96-well plates, and each plate served as one replicate. For unsorted PBMC, around 290 ng of genomic DNA, equivalent to about 30,000 T cell genomes, went into each replicate PCR. Ten immunoSEQ deep assay plates were used to sequence the unsorted PBMC genomic DNA. Purified libraries were measured with a Qubit 3.0 fluorometer, size-checked on a Bioanalyzer 2100, and measured again with the KAPA Library Quantification kit. Every immunoSEQ 96-well plate was sequenced on a dedicated single-read 150-cycle Illumina NextSeq 550 flow cell. Under the source paper's analysis protocol: Because the immunoSEQ output included only junctional sequences and no quality scores, the filtering could not be the same as the filtering used for full-length reads. Sequences were annotated with PyIR, a Python wrapper for IgBLAST v1.9, using IMGT germline references to assign V/J genes and CDR3. Reads with weak V/J assignments (E-value above 1e-6), missing CDR3, stop codons, out-of-frame junctions, or ambiguous translated residues were removed. A V3J clonotype was defined by an identical inferred V gene, J gene, and CDR3 amino acid sequence. To compute the percentage overlap between repertoires, the number of shared unique clonotypes was divided by the size of the smaller repertoire. Repertoire richness was assessed with RTK rarefaction, the Chao1 estimator, and Recon v2.1 estimates of unobserved clonotypes. Held by TCRdb, this immuneACCESS table contains in-frame sequences only and omits some clones. Under half of the omission traces to an unresolved V gene where checked; the cause of the rest is unknown. The DNA was the basis for D and trimming; V, J and clone size are from that table. This sample lists hundreds of thousands of clones; around 78% were detected once. In total, the top ten clones hold around 12% of the sample.

Remarks on this clone: What this receptor recognizes is not known. Base qualities are not provided; no much larger clone lies one nucleotide away.

As encoded in the germline V gene (reference sequence), CDR1 is SEHNR while CDR2 is FQNEAQ. From cysteine to phenylalanine, the CDR3 is 17 amino acids long. Just CDR3 DNA is preserved here, 51 bases in frame from base 1. The junction shows trimming of 1 base on V and 4 bases on J, and the gene matches do not reach 11 bases of it. The donors were healthy, HIV-negative adults with no recently reported acute infections or vaccinations. Every donor was a Caucasian adult living in Nashville, Tennessee, USA. For unsorted samples, tens of millions of PBMCs were counted, and genomic DNA was extracted using the QIAamp DNA Blood Mini kit. Blood was collected by leukapheresis, and PBMCs were isolated by Ficoll-Histopaque density gradient centrifugation and then cryopreserved in liquid nitrogen vapor phase.

The sample taken for sequencing was PBMCs. This TCR was recovered from a woman between 40 and 55 years old in good health. Some clones in this sample may be carry-over from other donors' samples. The rearranged segments are TRBV7-9 and TRBJ1-1; TRBD1 aligns with 8 central bases. The CDR3 protein: CASSLVQGAGAGTEAFF. The DNA sequence follows: TGTGCCAGCAGCTTAGTGCAGGGGGCTGGGGCGGGCACTGAAGCTTTCTTT. Joined to the reference TRBV7-9 and TRBJ1-1 proteins, this CDR3 gives the full variable domain: DTGVSQNPRHKITKRGQNVTFRCDPISEHNRLYWYRQTLGQGPEFLTYFQNEAQLEKSRLLSDRFSAERPKGSFSTLEIQRTEQGDSAMYLCASSLVQGAGAGTEAFFGQGTRLTVV.